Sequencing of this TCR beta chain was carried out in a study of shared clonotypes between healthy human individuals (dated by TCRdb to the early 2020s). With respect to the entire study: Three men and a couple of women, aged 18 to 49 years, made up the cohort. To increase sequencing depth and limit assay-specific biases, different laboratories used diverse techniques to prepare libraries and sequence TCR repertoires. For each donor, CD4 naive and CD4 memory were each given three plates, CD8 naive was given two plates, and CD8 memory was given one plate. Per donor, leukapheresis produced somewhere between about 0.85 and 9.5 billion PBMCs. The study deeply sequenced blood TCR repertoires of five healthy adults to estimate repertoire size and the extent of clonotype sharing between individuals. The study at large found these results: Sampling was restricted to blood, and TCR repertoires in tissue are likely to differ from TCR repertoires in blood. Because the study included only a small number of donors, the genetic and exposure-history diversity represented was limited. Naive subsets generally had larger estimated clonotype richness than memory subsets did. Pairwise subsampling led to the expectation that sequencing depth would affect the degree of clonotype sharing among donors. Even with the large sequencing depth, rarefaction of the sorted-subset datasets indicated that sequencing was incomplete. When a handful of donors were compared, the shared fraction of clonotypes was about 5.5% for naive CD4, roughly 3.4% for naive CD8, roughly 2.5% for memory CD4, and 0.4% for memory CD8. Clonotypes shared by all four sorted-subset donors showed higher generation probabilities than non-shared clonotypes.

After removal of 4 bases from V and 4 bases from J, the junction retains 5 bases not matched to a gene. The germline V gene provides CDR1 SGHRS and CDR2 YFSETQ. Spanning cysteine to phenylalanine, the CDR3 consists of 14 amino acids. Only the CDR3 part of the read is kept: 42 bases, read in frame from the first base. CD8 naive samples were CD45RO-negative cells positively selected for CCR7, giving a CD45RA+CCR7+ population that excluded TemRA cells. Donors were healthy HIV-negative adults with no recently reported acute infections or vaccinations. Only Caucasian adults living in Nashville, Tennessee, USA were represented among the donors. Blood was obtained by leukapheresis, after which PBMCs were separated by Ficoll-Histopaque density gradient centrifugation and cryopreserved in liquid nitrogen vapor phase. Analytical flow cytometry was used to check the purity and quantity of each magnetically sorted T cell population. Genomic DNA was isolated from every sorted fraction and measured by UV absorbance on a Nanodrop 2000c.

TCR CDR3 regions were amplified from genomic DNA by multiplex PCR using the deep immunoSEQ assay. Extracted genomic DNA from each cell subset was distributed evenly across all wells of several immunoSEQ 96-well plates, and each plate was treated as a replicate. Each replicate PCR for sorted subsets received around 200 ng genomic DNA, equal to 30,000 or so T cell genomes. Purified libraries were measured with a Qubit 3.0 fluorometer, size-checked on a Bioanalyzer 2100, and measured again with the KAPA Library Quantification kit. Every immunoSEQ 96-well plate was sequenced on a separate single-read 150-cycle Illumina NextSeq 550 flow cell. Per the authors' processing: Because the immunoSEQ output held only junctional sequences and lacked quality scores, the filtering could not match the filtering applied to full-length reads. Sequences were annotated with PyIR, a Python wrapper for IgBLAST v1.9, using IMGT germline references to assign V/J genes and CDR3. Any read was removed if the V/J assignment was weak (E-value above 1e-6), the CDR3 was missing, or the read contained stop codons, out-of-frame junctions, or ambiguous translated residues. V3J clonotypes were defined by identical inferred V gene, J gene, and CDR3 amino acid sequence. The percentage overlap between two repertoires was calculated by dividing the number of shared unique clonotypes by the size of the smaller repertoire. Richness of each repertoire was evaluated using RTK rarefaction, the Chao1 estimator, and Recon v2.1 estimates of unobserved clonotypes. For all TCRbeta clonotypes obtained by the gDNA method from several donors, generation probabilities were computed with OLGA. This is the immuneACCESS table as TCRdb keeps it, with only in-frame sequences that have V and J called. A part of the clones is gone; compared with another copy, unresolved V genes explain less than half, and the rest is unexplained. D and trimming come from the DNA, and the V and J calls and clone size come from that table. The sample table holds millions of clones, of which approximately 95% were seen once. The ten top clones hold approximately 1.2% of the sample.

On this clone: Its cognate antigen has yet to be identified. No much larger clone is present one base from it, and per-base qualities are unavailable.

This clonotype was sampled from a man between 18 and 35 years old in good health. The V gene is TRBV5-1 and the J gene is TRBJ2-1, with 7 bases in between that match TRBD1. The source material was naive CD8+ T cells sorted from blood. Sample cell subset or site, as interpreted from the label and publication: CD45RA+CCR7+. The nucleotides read TGCGCCAGCAGCCCCCGGGACAGTTACAATGAGCAGTTCTTC. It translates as CASSPRDSYNEQFF.